A selection of T cell receptor beta chains follows, all from one sample in a study of graft-versus-host responses after intestinal transplantation. Only in-frame clones appear in the TCRdb table, and some are missing; sequencing was by immunoSEQ multiplex PCR. The table lists 80,000 to 100,000 clones, 90% to 95% of them singletons. These receptors' antigens are unknown. This sample comprised unstimulated CD4+ T cells sorted from spleen or lymph node cells, obtained before transplant. The origin of the receptors is a human donor who was the organ donor for an intestinal transplant. Each CDR3 is given without its conserved first and last residue.

v_gene: TRBV7-2
j_gene: TRBJ2-6
CDR3aa: ASSPRQGVFGANVLT

v_gene: TRBV5-1
j_gene: TRBJ1-2
CDR3aa: ASSGRWTGPNYGYT

v_gene: TRBV15
j_gene: TRBJ2-3
CDR3aa: ATSRTGRTDTQY

v_gene: TRBV10-3
j_gene: TRBJ2-3
CDR3aa: AIGMRGAGDTQY

v_gene: TRBV7-3
j_gene: TRBJ2-5
CDR3aa: ASSPGPQETQY

v_gene: TRBV6-1
j_gene: TRBJ2-3
CDR3aa: ASTAGPNTDTQY

v_gene: TRBV5-4
j_gene: TRBJ2-7
CDR3aa: ASSSPPGGGTYEQY

v_gene: TRBV11-2
j_gene: TRBJ2-1
CDR3aa: ASSPTWGVRNEQF

v_gene: TRBV4-1
j_gene: TRBJ1-2
CDR3aa: ASSHGAGTSVNYGYT

v_gene: TRBV4-1
j_gene: TRBJ2-7
CDR3aa: ASSQGAGVGVGEQY

v_gene: TRBV7-6
j_gene: TRBJ1-1
CDR3aa: ASSLSQGGEAF

v_gene: TRBV30
j_gene: TRBJ1-2
CDR3aa: AWRGRNDGYT

v_gene: TRBV5-4
j_gene: TRBJ2-3
CDR3aa: ASSFSAASTDTQY

v_gene: TRBV21-1
j_gene: TRBJ2-7
CDR3aa: ASSKRAGLSYEQY

v_gene: TRBV4-2
j_gene: TRBJ2-7
CDR3aa: ASSQEGNYYEQY

v_gene: TRBV2
j_gene: TRBJ2-7
CDR3aa: ASRDRGGYEQY

v_gene: TRBV9
j_gene: TRBJ2-7
CDR3aa: ASSVEPGQFYEQY

v_gene: TRBV6-5
j_gene: TRBJ2-1
CDR3aa: ASSSPSGGANEQF

v_gene: TRBV15
j_gene: TRBJ2-5
CDR3aa: ATSRSVTGTETQY

v_gene: TRBV5-1
j_gene: TRBJ2-1
CDR3aa: ASTPAGPGTYNEQF

v_gene: TRBV27
j_gene: TRBJ1-2
CDR3aa: ASRNLQGYT

v_gene: TRBV19
j_gene: TRBJ2-1
CDR3aa: ASSIARLAGGPGDEQF

v_gene: TRBV10-3
j_gene: TRBJ1-2
CDR3aa: AISERGTHYGYT

v_gene: TRBV6-5
j_gene: TRBJ2-7
CDR3aa: ASSKTGFEQY

v_gene: TRBV5-6
j_gene: TRBJ2-2
CDR3aa: ASSLFGIPNTGELF

v_gene: TRBV4-1
j_gene: TRBJ2-1
CDR3aa: ASSQVLSGVYNEQF

v_gene: TRBV10-3
j_gene: TRBJ2-5
CDR3aa: AISELAGLGETQY

v_gene: TRBV12-5
j_gene: TRBJ2-2
CDR3aa: ASGLTSTGELF

v_gene: TRBV18
j_gene: TRBJ2-7
CDR3aa: ASSPRLAASYEQY